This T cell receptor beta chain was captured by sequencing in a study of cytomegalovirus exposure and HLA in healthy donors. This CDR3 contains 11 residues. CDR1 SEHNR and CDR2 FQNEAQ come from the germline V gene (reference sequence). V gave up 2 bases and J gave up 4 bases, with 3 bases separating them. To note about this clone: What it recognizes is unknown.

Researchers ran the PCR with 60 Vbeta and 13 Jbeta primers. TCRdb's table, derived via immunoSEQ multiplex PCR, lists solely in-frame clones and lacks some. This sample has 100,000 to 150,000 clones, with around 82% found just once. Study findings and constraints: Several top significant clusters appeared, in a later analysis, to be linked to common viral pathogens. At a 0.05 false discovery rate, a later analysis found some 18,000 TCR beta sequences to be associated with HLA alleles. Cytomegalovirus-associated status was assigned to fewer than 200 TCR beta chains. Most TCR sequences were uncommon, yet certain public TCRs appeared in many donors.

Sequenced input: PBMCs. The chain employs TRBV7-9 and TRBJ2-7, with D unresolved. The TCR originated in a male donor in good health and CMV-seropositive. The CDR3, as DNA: TGTGCCAGCAGCTTATCGTACGAGCAGTACTTC. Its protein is CASSLSYEQYF. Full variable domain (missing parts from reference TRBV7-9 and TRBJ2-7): DTGVSQNPRHKITKRGQNVTFRCDPISEHNRLYWYRQTLGQGPEFLTYFQNEAQLEKSRLLSDRFSAERPKGSFSTLEIQRTEQGDSAMYLCASSLSYEQYFGPGTRLTVT.